This TCR beta chain was obtained from a study of T-cell memory formation after mild COVID-19. About the research overall: Clusters of TCRs were largely donor specific. General study results and limits: Clones that contracted from day 15 to 85 were balanced CD4/CD8, while later expanders leaned CD4+. CD4+ contracting clones lay mainly in CM and EM, CD8+ ones in EMRA.

The CDR3 totals 14 residues. Germline lookup yields CDR1 MNHEY and CDR2 SVGAGI. V lost 6 bases and J lost 5, with 16 bases in between. Concerning this clonotype itself: Its antigen is undetermined.

Constant-segment primers and 5'RACE yielded cDNA libraries for TCR alpha and TCR beta, each carrying sample barcodes and UMIs. TCRdb ran MiXCR on the 5' RACE reads and lists one entry per CDR3 protein. The sample comprises about 410,000 distinct CDR3 sequences, roughly a quarter of which are singletons, and about an eighth rests with the top ten. The chain links TRBV6-5 to TRBJ2-5; no definite D call. Sample: PBMCs or a T cell subset sorted from them (not recorded which). The origin of this receptor is an adult woman who had mild COVID-19 (a few samples of this study predate the infection). Cell type and time point are not known. DNA for the CDR3: TGTGCCAGCAGCGGAAATCCATCCATGGAGACCCAGTACTTC. The encoded protein is CASSGNPSMETQYF.